The T cell receptor (beta chain) under discussion was sequenced for a study of blood T cell repertoires in COVID-19 (dated by TCRdb to 2018 to 2021). About the study as a whole: Collaborator samples came from the United States, Italy and Spain and covered acute and convalescent phases of COVID-19. Nearly every sample came with metadata listing a de-identified subject ID, COVID-19 status, age in years and sex. The dataset comprised deeply sampled blood TCRbeta repertoires from subjects exposed to, actively infected with, or recovered from COVID-19. HLA class I and class II types, where available, came from metadata supplied by the sample provider rather than from assay-based typing. The prospective study material was composed of cDNA or gDNA derived from T cells, B-cell-depleted T cells, or PBMCs. A freely available public database, intended as a resource for researchers studying the immune response to SARS-CoV-2, is where the repertoires were released. The samples were drawn from two sources: the first 160 participants of the ongoing ImmuneRACE study, and 1,254 subjects contributed by 6 global collaborators.

The collaborating institutions used their own protocols to collect whole blood in K2EDTA tubes. For TCRbeta analysis, collaborator samples were shipped as frozen whole blood, as isolated PBMCs, or as DNA extracted from either sample type. Trimming takes 2 bases from V and 8 bases from J, and the germline ends sit 15 bases apart. The CDR3 sequence holds 15 residues, the cysteine and phenylalanine included. Solely the CDR3 DNA is kept, with 45 bases framed from the first base. From a lookup of the germline V gene, CDR1 and CDR2 are SNHLY and FYNNEI. What the work shows at the level of the full study, not this receptor alone: The quantity of clinical and demographic metadata differed by source and by participant and was supplied without curation.

On this clone: Its cognate antigen has yet to be identified. Per-base qualities were not stored, and no clone one base away is much larger.

The immunoSEQ Assay, a bias-controlled multiplex PCR, was used to amplify TCRbeta CDR3 regions from genomic DNA. The authors' analysis ran thus. Nucleated cell counts per sample were estimated from amplification of reference gene primers within the assay. To quantify the absolute abundance of each unique TCRbeta CDR3 rearrangement, sequence reads were collapsed and filtered. Productive Simpson clonality was computed per sample as the square root of Simpson's diversity index over productive rearrangements. Not all clones reach the TCRdb copy of this immuneACCESS table, which keeps in-frame sequences only. Checked studies attribute under half of the gap to unresolved V genes and leave the rest unexplained. V and J calls and clone size are those listed in that table; D and trimming were worked out from the DNA. The sample table contains some 390,000 clones; only one count was recorded for 85% to 90% of them. Around 3% of the sample lies in the top ten.

Recombination linked TRBV2 to TRBJ1-4, with the D gene not clear enough to name. The sample taken for sequencing was peripheral blood. The clonotype comes from a human donor in a cohort sampled during active COVID-19. This receptor has the CDR3 CASSENSLRGEKLFF. The DNA is TGTGCCAGCAGTGAAAACAGCCTAAGAGGGGAAAAACTGTTTTTT.